This T cell receptor (beta chain) was recorded in a study of blood T cells in healthy people across ages. This clonotype showed up many times. What it binds is unknown. Study results and caveats: Comparison with aged donors showed that long-lived donors had more naive CD4+ cells and higher diversity.

Using a J-beta primer mix together with a sample-barcoded 5' primer, a second PCR was run for roughly 7 to 11 cycles. TCRdb reprocessed the 5' RACE reads via MiXCR and lists one record per CDR3 protein. The table lists around 1,000,000 distinct CDR3 sequences, about 25% of them singletons, with 0.65% to 0.95% in the top ten. Germline V gene lookup returns CDR1 SGHRS and CDR2 YFSETQ. V lost 4 bases to trimming and J lost 4 bases, with 11 bases between them. CDR3 size: 13 residues. This sample also belongs to another study, concerning T cells of mothers and their children.

The rearrangement uses TRBV5-1 and TRBJ1-2; TRBD1 might be the D (6 bases). This TCR came from a girl aged 2 to 9 in good health. The sample was blood. The CDR3 here is CASSLGTLYGYTF. The DNA of the CDR3 is TGCGCCAGCAGCCTCGGGACACTCTATGGCTACACCTTC.